This TCR beta chain stems from a study of shared clonotypes between healthy human individuals (dated by TCRdb to about 2020). As for the study more broadly: A few men and a couple of women, aged 18 to 49 years, made up the cohort. Per donor, three plates each were used for CD4 naive and CD4 memory, two for CD8 naive, and one for CD8 memory. To increase sequencing depth and limit assay-specific biases, TCR repertoire library preparation and sequencing were carried out by different laboratories using diverse techniques. Leukapheresis yielded between about 0.8 and 9.5 billion PBMCs per donor. The study deeply sequenced blood TCR repertoires of roughly five healthy adults to estimate repertoire size and the extent of clonotype sharing between individuals. Beyond this particular receptor, the publication reports: Even with the large sequencing depth, rarefaction of the sorted-subset datasets indicated that sequencing was incomplete. Only blood was sampled, and tissue TCR repertoires likely differ from those in blood. Compared with non-shared clonotypes, the clonotypes found in all four sorted-subset donors had higher generation probabilities. The genetic and exposure-history diversity represented was limited by the small number of donors. Pairwise subsampling indicated that sequencing depth was expected to affect the degree of clonotype sharing among donors. Naive subsets generally had larger estimated clonotype richness than memory subsets did. Sharing across several donors was observed for approximately 4.6% of naive CD4, 3% to 3.5% of naive CD8, 2% to 2.5% of memory CD4, and roughly 0.43% of memory CD8 clonotypes.

Worth noting for this clone: The clone's antigen remains unknown. Base-call qualities are not available, and no considerably larger clone is one nucleotide away.

Reading the germline V gene gives CDR1 SGHTS and CDR2 YDEGEE. The V and J ends are trimmed by 4 bases and 2 bases, leaving 14 bases between them. The CDR3 covers 15 residues, taking in both the cysteine and the phenylalanine. Only the CDR3 region is kept as DNA, spanning 45 bases read in frame from base 1. Donors were healthy HIV-negative adults with no recently reported acute infections or vaccinations. Only Caucasian adults living in Nashville, Tennessee, USA were represented among the donors. CD4+ T cells were enriched through magnetic negative selection, after which naive cells were positively selected on CD45RA and the remaining negative fraction served as the memory subset. Blood was obtained by leukapheresis, after which PBMCs were separated by Ficoll-Histopaque density gradient centrifugation and cryopreserved in liquid nitrogen vapor phase. Analytical flow cytometry was used to check the purity and quantity of every magnetically sorted T cell population. Genomic DNA was isolated from every sorted fraction and measured by UV absorbance on a Nanodrop 2000c.

Using the deep immunoSEQ assay, TCR CDR3 regions were amplified from genomic DNA by multiplex PCR. Extracted genomic DNA from each cell subset was spread evenly across all wells of several immunoSEQ 96-well plates, with each plate serving as a replicate. Each replicate PCR for sorted subsets received about 180 ng genomic DNA, equal to about 30,000 T cell genomes. Purified libraries were measured with a Qubit 3.0 fluorometer, size-checked on a Bioanalyzer 2100, and measured again with the KAPA Library Quantification kit. Every immunoSEQ 96-well plate was sequenced on a separate single-read 150-cycle Illumina NextSeq 550 flow cell. In the paper's pipeline: Because the immunoSEQ output included only junctional sequences and no quality scores, the filtering could not be the same as the filtering used for full-length reads. Sequences were annotated with PyIR, a Python wrapper for IgBLAST v1.9, using IMGT germline references to assign V/J genes and CDR3. Reads were removed for weak V/J assignments (E-value above 1e-6), missing CDR3, stop codons, out-of-frame junctions, or ambiguous translated residues. V3J clonotypes were defined by identical inferred V gene, J gene, and CDR3 amino acid sequence. To compute the percentage overlap between repertoires, the number of shared unique clonotypes was divided by the size of the smaller repertoire. Repertoire richness was assessed with RTK rarefaction, the Chao1 estimator, and Recon v2.1 estimates of unobserved clonotypes. OLGA was used to compute generation probabilities for all TCRbeta clonotypes that the gDNA method yielded from a few donors. TCRdb carries this immuneACCESS record with in-frame sequences only. Its versions omit some clonotypes, under half of them owing to an unresolved V gene in the studies checked, with the rest unexplained. V and J calls and clone size are given by that table; D and trimming were obtained from the DNA. Present in this sample are about 2.3 million clones, under 95% of which were seen just once. Approximately 0.41% of the sample is in the top ten clones.

The chain joins TRBV5-8 to TRBJ2-3; confidence is insufficient to name the D gene. The receptor was isolated from a man aged 18-30 years in good health. Some clones in this sample may be carry-over from other donors' samples. The sequenced sample consisted of naive CD4+ T cells from PBMCs. In light of the paper, this sample's cell subset or site label describes: CD45RA+ positively selected. The CDR3 region has the sequence CASSGLSRFTDTQYF. The nucleotide sequence is TGTGCCAGCAGCGGGCTCTCGCGTTTCACAGATACGCAGTATTTT.